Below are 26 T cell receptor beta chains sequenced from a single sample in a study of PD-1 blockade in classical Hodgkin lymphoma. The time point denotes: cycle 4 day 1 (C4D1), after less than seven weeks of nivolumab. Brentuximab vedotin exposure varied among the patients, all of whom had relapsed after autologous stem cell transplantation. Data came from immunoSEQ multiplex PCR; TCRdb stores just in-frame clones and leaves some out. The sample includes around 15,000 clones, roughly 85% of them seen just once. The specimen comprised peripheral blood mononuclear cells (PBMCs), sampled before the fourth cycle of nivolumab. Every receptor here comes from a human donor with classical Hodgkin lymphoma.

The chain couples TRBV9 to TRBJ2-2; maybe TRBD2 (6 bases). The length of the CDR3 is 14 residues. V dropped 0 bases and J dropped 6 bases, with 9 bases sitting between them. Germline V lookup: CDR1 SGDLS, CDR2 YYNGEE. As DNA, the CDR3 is TGTGCCAGCAGCGTAGTGGCTAGCGCCGGGGAGCTGTTTTTT. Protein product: CASSVVASAGELFF.

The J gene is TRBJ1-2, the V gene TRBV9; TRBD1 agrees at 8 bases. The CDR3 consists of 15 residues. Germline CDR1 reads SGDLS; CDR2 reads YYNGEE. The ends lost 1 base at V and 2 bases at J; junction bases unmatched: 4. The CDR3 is CASSVWDRLNYGYTF. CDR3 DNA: TGTGCCAGCAGCGTATGGGACAGGTTAAACTATGGCTACACCTTC.

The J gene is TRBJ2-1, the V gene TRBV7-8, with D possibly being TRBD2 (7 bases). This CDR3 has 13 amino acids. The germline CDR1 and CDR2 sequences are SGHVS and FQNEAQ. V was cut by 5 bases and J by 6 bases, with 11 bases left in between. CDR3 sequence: CASSRGGVNEQFF. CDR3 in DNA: TGTGCCAGCAGCAGGGGGGGTGTCAATGAGCAGTTCTTC.

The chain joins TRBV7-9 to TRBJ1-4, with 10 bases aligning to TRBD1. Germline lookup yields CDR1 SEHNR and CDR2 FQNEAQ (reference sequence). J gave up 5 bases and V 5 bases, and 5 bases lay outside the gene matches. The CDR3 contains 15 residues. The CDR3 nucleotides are TGTGCCAGCAGCATAAGGACAGGGGGGAATGAAAAACTGTTTTTT. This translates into CASSIRTGGNEKLFF. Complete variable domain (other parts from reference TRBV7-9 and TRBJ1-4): DTGVSQNPRHKITKRGQNVTFRCDPISEHNRLYWYRQTLGQGPEFLTYFQNEAQLEKSRLLSDRFSAERPKGSFSTLEIQRTEQGDSAMYLCASSIRTGGNEKLFFGSGTQLSVL.

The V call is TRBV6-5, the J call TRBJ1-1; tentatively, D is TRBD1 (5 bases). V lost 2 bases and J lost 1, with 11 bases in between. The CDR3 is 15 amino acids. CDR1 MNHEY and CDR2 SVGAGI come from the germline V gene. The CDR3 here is CASSYLNGGNTEAFF. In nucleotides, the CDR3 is TGTGCCAGCAGTTACCTTAACGGGGGGAACACTGAAGCTTTCTTT.

CDR3 DNA: TGTGCTAGTGCCCCAGGGCGATATGGCTACACCTTC. It yields the protein CASAPGRYGYTF. The genes are TRBV12-5 and TRBJ1-2, with D perhaps TRBD1 (5 bases). V lost 7 bases, J lost 5 bases, and 11 bases lay in between. The CDR3 consists of 12 residues. Germline V lookup: CDR1 LGHNT, CDR2 FRNRAP.

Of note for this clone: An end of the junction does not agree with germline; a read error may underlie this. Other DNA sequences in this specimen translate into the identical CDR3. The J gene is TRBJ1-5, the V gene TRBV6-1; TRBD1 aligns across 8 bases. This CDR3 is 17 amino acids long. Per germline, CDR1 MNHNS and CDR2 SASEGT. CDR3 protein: CASSEPQGVYSNQPQHF. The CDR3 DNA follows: TGCGCCAGCAGTGAGCCACAGGGGGTTTATAGCAATCAGCCCCAGCATTTT.

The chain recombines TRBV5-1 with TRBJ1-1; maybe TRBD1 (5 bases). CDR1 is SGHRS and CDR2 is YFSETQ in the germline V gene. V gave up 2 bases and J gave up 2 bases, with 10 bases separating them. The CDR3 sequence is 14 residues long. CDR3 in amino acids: CASSFAGQNTEAFF. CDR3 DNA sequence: TGCGCCAGCAGCTTCGCGGGGCAAAACACTGAAGCTTTCTTT.

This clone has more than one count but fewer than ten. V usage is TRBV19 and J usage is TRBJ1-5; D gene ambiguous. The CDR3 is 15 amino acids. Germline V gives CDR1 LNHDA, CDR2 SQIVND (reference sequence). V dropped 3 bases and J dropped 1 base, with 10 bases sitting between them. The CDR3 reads CASSIEVVSNQPQHF. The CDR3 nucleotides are TGTGCCAGTAGTATCGAAGTGGTGAGCAATCAGCCCCAGCATTTT. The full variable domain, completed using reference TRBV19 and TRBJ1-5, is DGGITQSPKYLFRKEGQNVTLSCEQNLNHDAMYWYRQDPGQGLRLIYYSQIVNDFQKGDIAEGYSVSREKKESFPLTVTSAQKNPTAFYLCASSIEVVSNQPQHFGDGTRLSIL.

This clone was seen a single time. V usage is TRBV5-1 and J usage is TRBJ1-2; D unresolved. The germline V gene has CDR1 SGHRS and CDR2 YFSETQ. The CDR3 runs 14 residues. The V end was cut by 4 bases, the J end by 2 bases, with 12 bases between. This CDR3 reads CASSVDAPNYGYTF. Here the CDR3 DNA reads TGCGCCAGCAGCGTGGACGCCCCCAACTATGGCTACACCTTC.

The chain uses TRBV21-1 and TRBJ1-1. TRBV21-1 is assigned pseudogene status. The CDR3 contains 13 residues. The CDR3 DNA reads TGTGCCAGCATCCTGAGGGGACCCACTGAAGCTTTCTTT. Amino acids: CASILRGPTEAFF.

This CDR3 is CASSRQGKLNYGYTF. In DNA, the CDR3 is TGTGCCAGCAGTCGACAGGGGAAACTTAACTATGGCTACACCTTC. The chain is built from TRBV6-5 and TRBJ1-2; 8 nucleotides match TRBD1. The CDR3 totals 15 residues. From germline, CDR1 is MNHEY and CDR2 SVGAGI. V trimming: 5 bases; J trimming: 1 base; junction bases outside the gene matches: 6.

The CDR3 DNA reads as TGTGCCAGCAGCTTGTCCGACAGGGGGCATGAAAAACTGTTTTTT. Translated: CASSLSDRGHEKLFF. The J gene is TRBJ1-4, the V gene TRBV7-8, with 10 bases aligning to TRBD1. There are 15 residues in the CDR3. With V trimmed by 3 bases and J by 6 bases, 4 bases remained unmatched. Germline values: CDR1 SGHVS, CDR2 FQNEAQ.

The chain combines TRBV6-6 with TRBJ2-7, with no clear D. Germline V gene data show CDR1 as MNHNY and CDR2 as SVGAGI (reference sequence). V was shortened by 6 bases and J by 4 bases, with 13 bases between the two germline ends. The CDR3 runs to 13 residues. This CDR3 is CASSPRHEYEQYF. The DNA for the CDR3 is TGTGCCAGCAGCCCCCGACACGAATACGAGCAGTACTTC.

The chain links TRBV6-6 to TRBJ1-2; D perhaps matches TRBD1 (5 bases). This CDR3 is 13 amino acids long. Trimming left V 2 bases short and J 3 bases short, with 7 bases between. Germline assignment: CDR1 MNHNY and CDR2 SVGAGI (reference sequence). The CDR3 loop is CASSYGGYYGYTF. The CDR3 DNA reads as TGTGCCAGCAGTTACGGGGGGTACTATGGCTACACCTTC.

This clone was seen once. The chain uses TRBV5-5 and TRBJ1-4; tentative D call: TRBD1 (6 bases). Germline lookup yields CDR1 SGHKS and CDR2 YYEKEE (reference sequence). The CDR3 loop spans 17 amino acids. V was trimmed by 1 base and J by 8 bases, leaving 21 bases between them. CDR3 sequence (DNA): TGTGCCAGCAGCTTGTCGGGGTTAACAGGGATTGGGGAAAAACTGTTTTTT. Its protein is CASSLSGLTGIGEKLFF.

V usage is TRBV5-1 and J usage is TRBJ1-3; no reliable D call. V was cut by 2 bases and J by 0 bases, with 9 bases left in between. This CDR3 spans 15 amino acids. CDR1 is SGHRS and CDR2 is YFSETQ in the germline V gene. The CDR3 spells CASSFESISGNTIYF. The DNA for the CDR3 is TGCGCCAGCAGCTTTGAGAGCATCTCTGGAAACACCATATATTTT.

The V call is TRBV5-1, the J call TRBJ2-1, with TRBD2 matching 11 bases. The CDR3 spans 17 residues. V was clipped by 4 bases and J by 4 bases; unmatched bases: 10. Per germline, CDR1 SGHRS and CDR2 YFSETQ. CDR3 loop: CASSPRLTSGEYNEQFF. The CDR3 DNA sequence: TGCGCCAGCAGCCCGCGCCTGACTAGCGGGGAATACAATGAGCAGTTCTTC.

The CDR3 region has the DNA TGTGCCAGCAGTTACTCGTCGGGGGCGCAGGGCTATGGCTACACCTTC. This encodes CASSYSSGAQGYGYTF. This rearrangement joins TRBV6-5 to TRBJ1-2, with D possibly matching TRBD1 (6 bases). V was trimmed by 0 bases and J by 4 bases, leaving 15 bases between them. CDR3 size: 16 residues. Germline values: CDR1 MNHEY, CDR2 SVGAGI.

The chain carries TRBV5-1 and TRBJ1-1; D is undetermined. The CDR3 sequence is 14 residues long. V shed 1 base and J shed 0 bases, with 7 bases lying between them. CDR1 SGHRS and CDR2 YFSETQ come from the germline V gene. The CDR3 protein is CASSLPALNTEAFF. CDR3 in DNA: TGCGCCAGCAGCTTGCCAGCGTTGAACACTGAAGCTTTCTTT.

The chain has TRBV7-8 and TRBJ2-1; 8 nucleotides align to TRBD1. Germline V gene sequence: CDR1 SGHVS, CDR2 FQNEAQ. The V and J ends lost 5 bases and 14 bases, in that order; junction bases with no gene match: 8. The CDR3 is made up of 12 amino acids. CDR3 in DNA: TGTGCCAGCAGCCGCGGGACAGGAGAGGAGTTCTTC. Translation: CASSRGTGEEFF.

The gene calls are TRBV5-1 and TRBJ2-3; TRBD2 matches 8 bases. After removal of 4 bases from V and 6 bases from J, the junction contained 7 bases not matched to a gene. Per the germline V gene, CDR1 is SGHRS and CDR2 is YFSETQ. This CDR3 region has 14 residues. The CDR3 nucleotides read TGCGCCAGCAGCACCGGGACTAGTGCCGATACGCAGTATTTT. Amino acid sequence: CASSTGTSADTQYF.

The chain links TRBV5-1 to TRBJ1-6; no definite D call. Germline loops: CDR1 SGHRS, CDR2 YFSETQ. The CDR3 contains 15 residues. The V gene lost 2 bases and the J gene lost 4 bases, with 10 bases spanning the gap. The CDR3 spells CASSFNEIYNSPLHF. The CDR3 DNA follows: TGCGCCAGCAGCTTTAACGAGATTTATAATTCACCCCTCCACTTT. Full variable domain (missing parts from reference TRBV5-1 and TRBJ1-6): KAGVTQTPRYLIKTRGQQVTLSCSPISGHRSVSWYQQTPGQGLQFLFEYFSETQRNKGNFPGRFSGRQFSNSRSEMNVSTLELGDSALYLCASSFNEIYNSPLHFGNGTRLTVT.

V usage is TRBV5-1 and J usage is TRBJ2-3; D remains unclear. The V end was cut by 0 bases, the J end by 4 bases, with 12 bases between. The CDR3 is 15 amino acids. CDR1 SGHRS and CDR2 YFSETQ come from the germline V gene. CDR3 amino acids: CASSLGSGRADTQYF. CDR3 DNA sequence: TGCGCCAGCAGCTTGGGCTCCGGGCGTGCAGATACGCAGTATTTT.

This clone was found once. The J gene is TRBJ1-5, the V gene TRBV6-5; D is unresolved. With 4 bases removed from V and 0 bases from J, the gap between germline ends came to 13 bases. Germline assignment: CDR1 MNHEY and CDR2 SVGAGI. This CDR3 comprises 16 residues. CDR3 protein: CASSSSLWGSNQPQHF. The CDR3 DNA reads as TGTGCCAGCAGTTCCTCCCTGTGGGGTAGCAATCAGCCCCAGCATTTT.

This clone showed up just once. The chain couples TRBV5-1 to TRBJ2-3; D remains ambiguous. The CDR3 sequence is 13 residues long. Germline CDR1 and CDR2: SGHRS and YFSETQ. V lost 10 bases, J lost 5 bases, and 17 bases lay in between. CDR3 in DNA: TGCGCCTCGCTGCCCCCGTCTGGAGATACGCAGTATTTT. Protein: CASLPPSGDTQYF.